This passage covers 18 T cell receptor beta chains from one sample sequenced in a study of cytomegalovirus exposure and HLA in healthy donors. The PCR ran on 60 Vbeta and 13 Jbeta primers. Here immunoSEQ multiplex PCR was the method, and the copy in TCRdb shows in-frame clones only, minus some. Of fewer than 200,000 clones in the sample, 80% to 90% are singletons; the top ten hold 0.95% to 1.5%. Sample: PBMCs. The receptor source for this set is a girl between 2 and 10 years old in good health and CMV-seropositive.

This clone was counted between two and nine times. J is TRBJ1-2 and V is TRBV6-5; 8 nucleotides match TRBD1. The trim removed 6 bases at V and 6 bases at J, leaving 6 bases unmatched. In germline, CDR1 is MNHEY, CDR2 SVGAGI. This CDR3 has 13 residues. The CDR3 here is CASSRLTGDGYTF. The CDR3 DNA is TGTGCCAGCAGCCGACTGACAGGGGATGGCTACACCTTC.

This clone was observed a handful of times. This chain links TRBV6-5 with TRBJ1-1, with TRBD1 identical over 7 bases. Germline V lookup: CDR1 MNHEY, CDR2 SVGAGI. The CDR3 length is 15 residues. Trimming took 5 bases from V and 4 from J; bases not matched to a gene: 10. This CDR3 is CASSRLRGQGTEAFF. The CDR3 DNA reads TGTGCCAGCAGTCGCCTAAGGGGGCAGGGCACTGAAGCTTTCTTT.

This chain uses TRBV28 with TRBJ2-1; TRBD2 matches 16 bases. Per the germline V gene, CDR1 is MDHEN and CDR2 is SYDVKM. V was clipped by 5 bases and J by 8 bases; unmatched bases: 12. There are 18 residues in the CDR3. The DNA of the CDR3 is TGTGCCAGCAGTCCCCTGGGACTAGCGGGAGGGCTTCGGGATGAGCAGTTCTTC. Encoded protein: CASSPLGLAGGLRDEQFF.

The chain carries TRBV5-4 and TRBJ2-3; D might be TRBD2 (6 bases). V was pared by 0 bases and J by 4 bases, with 12 bases between. Per the germline V gene, CDR1 is SGHNT and CDR2 is YYREEE (reference sequence). CDR3 length: 15 residues. This CDR3 is CASSLGRLGADTQYF. Written as DNA, the CDR3 is TGTGCCAGCAGCTTGGGAAGACTAGGGGCAGATACGCAGTATTTT.

The chain recombines TRBV7-6 with TRBJ2-7; tentative D call: TRBD2 (6 bases). Germline V lookup: CDR1 SGHVS, CDR2 FNYEAQ. V lost 3 bases, J lost 0 bases, and 9 bases lay in between. CDR3 length equals 14 residues. As DNA, the CDR3 is TGTGCCAGCAGCTTTGTAGCGGTCTCCTACGAGCAGTACTTC. Translating gives CASSFVAVSYEQYF. Full variable domain (remainder filled in from reference TRBV7-6 and TRBJ2-7): GAGVSQSPRYKVTKRGQDVALRCDPISGHVSLYWYRQALGQGPEFLTYFNYEAQQDKSGLPNDRFSAERPEGSISTLTIQRTEQRDSAMYRCASSFVAVSYEQYFGPGTRLTVT.

The chain employs TRBV5-1 and TRBJ2-6, with D tentatively TRBD1 (6 bases). CDR3 length: 17 residues. V gave up 4 bases and J gave up 0 bases, with 14 bases separating them. Looked up from germline, CDR1 is SGHRS and CDR2 is YFSETQ. The CDR3 here is CASSRGQFGSGANVLTF. In DNA, the CDR3 is TGCGCCAGCAGCAGAGGACAGTTTGGCTCTGGGGCCAACGTCCTGACTTTC.

The genes are TRBV19 and TRBJ2-2; the match to TRBD1 covers 7 bases. The V segment lost 7 bases and the J segment 0 bases; nucleotides outside the gene matches: 5. The germline V gene has CDR1 LNHDA and CDR2 SQIVND (reference sequence). The CDR3 consists of 15 residues. CDR3 sequence reads: CASKRGQTNTGELFF. CDR3 coding DNA: TGTGCCAGTAAGAGGGGGCAAACGAACACCGGGGAGCTGTTTTTT.

The J gene is TRBJ1-2, the V gene TRBV10-1; 7 nucleotides agree with TRBD1. V shed 10 bases, J shed 8 bases, and the junction held 10 bases outside the gene matches. CDR3 length equals 12 residues. In germline, CDR1 is WNHNN, CDR2 SYGVQD (reference sequence). The CDR3, as DNA: TGCGCCACCACCCCAGGACAGGACGGCTACACCTTC. It encodes CATTPGQDGYTF.

The chain recombines TRBV27 with TRBJ2-1, with TRBD2 matching 13 bases. V shed 5 bases and J 2 bases; nucleotides not matched to a gene: 6. Per the germline V gene, CDR1 is MNHEY and CDR2 is SMNVEV (reference sequence). The CDR3 has 17 amino acids. CDR3: CASSLRLAGGTYNEQFF. As DNA, the CDR3 is TGTGCCAGCAGTCTCCGACTAGCGGGGGGTACCTACAATGAGCAGTTCTTC.

The chain carries TRBV6-5 and TRBJ1-2; D gene unclear. Germline CDR1 is MNHEY and CDR2 is SVGAGI. The CDR3 extends over 11 amino acids. Trimming stripped 6 bases from V and 8 bases from J, with 10 bases between. The CDR3 nucleotides are TGTGCCAGCAGGCGGGAGGGAGGCTACACCTTC. The encoded protein is CASRREGGYTF.

The gene calls are TRBV30 and TRBJ2-7; 10 bases are a match to TRBD1. The CDR3 has 16 amino acids. V lost 3 bases to trimming and J lost 6 bases; unmatched junction nucleotides: 14. Germline assignment: CDR1 GTSNPN and CDR2 SVGIG (reference sequence). The CDR3 DNA reads TGTGCCTGGAGACTAACAACCGGGACAGGGGTCCCCGAGCAGTACTTC. This translates into CAWRLTTGTGVPEQYF.

For the CDR3, the DNA is TGTGCCAGCAGTTTAAGGTCCCCTAACAGGGATTGGGCGAACACTGAAGCTTTCTTT. It encodes CASSLRSPNRDWANTEAFF. The chain employs TRBV27 and TRBJ1-1; D may be TRBD1 (6 bases). The V gene's germline CDR1 is MNHEY and CDR2 SMNVEV (reference sequence). The CDR3 sequence is 19 residues long. Trimming removed 2 bases from V and 1 base from J, with 23 bases in between.

V is TRBV5-4 and J is TRBJ1-6, with D unclear. V lost 2 bases to trimming and J lost 10 bases, with 10 bases between them. Germline values: CDR1 SGHNT, CDR2 YYREEE (reference sequence). CDR3 length equals 13 residues. This CDR3 is CASSFKAHSPLHF. The CDR3 DNA reads as TGTGCCAGCAGCTTCAAAGCTCACTCACCCCTCCACTTT.

The V call is TRBV5-1, the J call TRBJ2-1, with 9 bases identical to TRBD1. V lost 0 bases to trimming and J lost 0 bases; unmatched junction nucleotides: 10. Germline V gives CDR1 SGHRS, CDR2 YFSETQ. The CDR3 covers 19 residues. As DNA, the CDR3 is TGCGCCAGCAGCTTGGATAGGACAGGGGCTTTGAGCTCCTACAATGAGCAGTTCTTC. Amino acids: CASSLDRTGALSSYNEQFF. Looking up the rest from reference TRBV5-1 and TRBJ2-1 gives the full variable domain: KAGVTQTPRYLIKTRGQQVTLSCSPISGHRSVSWYQQTPGQGLQFLFEYFSETQRNKGNFPGRFSGRQFSNSRSEMNVSTLELGDSALYLCASSLDRTGALSSYNEQFFGPGTRLTVL.

A few counts support this clone. This sequence joins TRBV6-5 and TRBJ2-5, with D possibly TRBD2 on 6 matching bases. V gave up 6 bases and J gave up 2 bases, with 13 bases separating them. Germline V CDR1 and CDR2: MNHEY, SVGAGI. The CDR3 contains 14 residues. The CDR3 sequence is CASRFGGAQETQYF. CDR3 coding DNA: TGTGCCAGCAGGTTTGGAGGGGCTCAAGAGACCCAGTACTTC.

This sequence joins TRBV2 and TRBJ2-7; 7 positions agree with TRBD2. J was trimmed by 2 bases and V by 7 bases; bases with no gene match: 5. This CDR3 contains 13 residues. The germline V gene encodes CDR1 SNHLY and CDR2 FYNNEI. This CDR3 is CASTPSGTYEQYF. CDR3 nucleotides: TGTGCCAGCACCCCTAGCGGCACCTACGAGCAGTACTTC.

In this sample, this clone turned up a few times. V gene TRBV4-1 combines with J gene TRBJ1-1; 9 nucleotides match TRBD1. Per germline, CDR1 MGHRA and CDR2 YSYEKL. This CDR3 is built from 17 residues. Losses at the gene ends were 4 bases for V and 1 base for J; bases not matched to a gene: 10. The CDR3 reads CASSPNRGRGSNTEAFF. CDR3 coding DNA: TGCGCCAGCAGCCCAAACAGGGGGCGCGGGTCGAACACTGAAGCTTTCTTT.

The chain uses TRBV7-9 and TRBJ1-2; the match to TRBD1 covers 10 bases. V gave up 8 bases and J gave up 4 bases; unmatched junction bases: 13. CDR3 length: 16 residues. The V gene's germline CDR1 is SEHNR and CDR2 FQNEAQ (reference sequence). The CDR3 reads CASLGGQGQKGYGYTF. The CDR3 DNA follows: TGTGCCAGCCTGGGGGGACAGGGGCAGAAGGGCTATGGCTACACCTTC.